This passage covers 31 T cell receptor beta chains from one sample sequenced in a study of siplizumab effects on memory and regulatory T cells. Only in-frame clones appear in the TCRdb table, and some are missing; sequencing was by immunoSEQ multiplex PCR. This table holds about 100,000 clones, approximately 92% found once. Sequencing used CD4+ T cells sorted from blood. The receptor set was obtained from a human donor in good health.

The V gene is TRBV7-3, the J gene TRBJ2-3, with TRBD2 matching 8 bases. Losses at the gene ends were 2 bases for V and 1 base for J; bases not matched to a gene: 2. The CDR3 is 15 residues long. Germline lookup yields CDR1 SGHTA and CDR2 FQGTGA. The CDR3 loop is CASSLSLAGTDTQYF. The DNA of the CDR3 is TGTGCCAGCAGCTTATCACTAGCGGGCACAGATACGCAGTATTTT.

The chain uses TRBV7-7 and TRBJ2-5, with 9 bases aligning to TRBD2. This CDR3 region has 16 residues. Germline-derived CDR1 and CDR2 are SSHAT and FNYEAQ (reference sequence). Trimming at V came to 2 bases and at J to 1 base, leaving 5 bases not matched to a gene. This CDR3 is CASSLSRLAAQETQYF. CDR3 DNA sequence: TGTGCCAGCAGCTTATCCCGACTAGCGGCCCAAGAGACCCAGTACTTC.

The gene calls are TRBV7-3 and TRBJ2-7; either TRBD1 or TRBD2 may fit D (5 bases each). CDR1 and CDR2 (germline): SGHTA, FQGTGA. The CDR3 is made up of 15 amino acids. V shed 6 bases and J shed 2 bases, with 17 bases lying between them. This chain's CDR3 is CASSLDSSRAYEQYF. In nucleotides, the CDR3 is TGTGCCAGCAGTTTAGACAGCTCGAGGGCCTACGAGCAGTACTTC.

This sequence joins TRBV7-2 and TRBJ1-2, with D hard to call. V dropped 5 bases and J dropped 4 bases, with 14 bases sitting between them. Germline CDR1 SGHTA, CDR2 FQGNSA. The CDR3 totals 14 residues. DNA of the CDR3: TGTGCCAGCAGCCTCCACCAGACTTTCTATGGCTACACCTTC. Translated, it gives CASSLHQTFYGYTF.

This clone appeared once. The chain carries TRBV4-2 and TRBJ2-2, with D possibly TRBD2 on 7 matching bases. The V end was cut by 3 bases, the J end by 4 bases, with 15 bases between. The V gene's germline CDR1 is LGHNA and CDR2 YNFKEQ. The CDR3 totals 16 residues. CDR3 sequence: CASSQGGSGATGELFF. CDR3 bases: TGTGCCAGCAGCCAGGGGGGCAGCGGGGCCACCGGGGAGCTGTTTTTT.

This clone was counted once. The chain recombines TRBV9 with TRBJ1-1; 10 bases match TRBD1. After removal of 8 bases from V and 4 bases from J, the junction contained 5 bases not matched to a gene. The CDR3 loop spans 13 amino acids. Germline assignment: CDR1 SGDLS and CDR2 YYNGEE. This CDR3 is CASDRGLGTEAFF. The CDR3 region has the DNA TGTGCCAGTGACAGGGGGCTGGGCACTGAAGCTTTCTTT.

The gene calls are TRBV18 and TRBJ2-3; 8 bases fit TRBD1. V was clipped by 3 bases and J by 4 bases; unmatched bases: 3. This CDR3 contains 14 residues. Germline-derived CDR1 and CDR2 are KGHSH and LQKENI. The CDR3 here is CASSPVDRADTQYF. CDR3 bases: TGTGCCAGCTCACCCGTGGACAGGGCAGATACGCAGTATTTT.

V gene TRBV7-2 combines with J gene TRBJ1-6; 7 bases align to TRBD1. CDR3 length: 15 residues. V shed 4 bases and J 10 bases; nucleotides not matched to a gene: 10. Germline lookup yields CDR1 SGHTA and CDR2 FQGNSA. CDR3 DNA: TGTGCCAGCAGCTCAACCAGACAGGGAAGCTCACCCCTCCACTTT. This encodes CASSSTRQGSSPLHF.

This clone showed up just a few times. V usage is TRBV5-1 and J usage is TRBJ1-2; 8 positions match TRBD1. The germline V gene has CDR1 SGHRS and CDR2 YFSETQ. CDR3 length: 13 amino acids. V lost 0 bases, J lost 6 bases, and 1 base stayed unmatched. The CDR3 here is CASSLDRGDGYTF. CDR3 bases: TGCGCCAGCAGCTTGGACAGGGGGGATGGCTACACCTTC.

This clone was seen just once. The rearrangement joins TRBV7-9 to TRBJ1-1; D unresolved. In germline, CDR1 is SEHNR, CDR2 FQNEAQ (reference sequence). The CDR3 extends over 13 amino acids. Trimming removed 3 bases at V and 1 base at J, with 6 bases between. The CDR3 reads CASSFQWNTEAFF. The CDR3 bases are TGTGCCAGCAGCTTTCAGTGGAACACTGAAGCTTTCTTT.

The genes are TRBV7-2 and TRBJ1-4; TRBD1 aligns across 7 bases. Germline trimming cut 4 bases from V and 6 bases from J; bases unmatched to any gene: 5. The germline V gene has CDR1 SGHTA and CDR2 FQGNSA. The CDR3 totals 14 residues. The CDR3 DNA reads TGTGCCAGCAGCTCGGACAGGTGGGATGAAAAACTGTTTTTT. It encodes CASSSDRWDEKLFF.

The chain uses TRBV7-2 and TRBJ1-2; the match to TRBD1 covers 9 bases. Germline V gene sequence: CDR1 SGHTA, CDR2 FQGNSA. This CDR3 comprises 12 residues. Unmatched junction bases numbered 3, after V lost 4 bases and J lost 9 bases. This CDR3 is CASSWDRVSYTF. CDR3 sequence (DNA): TGTGCCAGCAGCTGGGACAGGGTTAGCTACACCTTC. Complete variable domain (other parts from reference TRBV7-2 and TRBJ1-2): GAGVSQSPSNKVTEKGKDVELRCDPISGHTALYWYRQSLGQGLEFLIYFQGNSAPDKSGLPSDRFSAERTGGSVSTLTIQRTQQEDSAVYLCASSWDRVSYTFGSGTRLTVV.

Only one count was recorded for this clone. CDR3 nucleotides: TGTGCCACCAGCAGAGATTTTCAGGGGTTGCAGTTAAGCTACACCTTC. Residues: CATSRDFQGLQLSYTF. The chain links TRBV15 to TRBJ1-2; TRBD1 might be the D (6 bases). The germline V gene has CDR1 LNHNV and CDR2 YYDKDF (reference sequence). This CDR3 region has 16 residues. The V end was cut by 0 bases, the J end by 9 bases, with 20 bases between.

The chain carries TRBV19 and TRBJ2-1, with 9 bases lining up with TRBD1. Germline-derived CDR1 and CDR2 are LNHDA and SQIVND (reference sequence). The CDR3 contains 14 residues. With V trimmed by 5 bases and J by 3 bases, 2 bases remained unmatched. CDR3 sequence reads: CASSAGQGYNEQFF. In nucleotides, the CDR3 is TGTGCCAGTAGTGCGGGACAGGGCTACAATGAGCAGTTCTTC. The full variable domain, completed using reference TRBV19 and TRBJ2-1, is DGGITQSPKYLFRKEGQNVTLSCEQNLNHDAMYWYRQDPGQGLRLIYYSQIVNDFQKGDIAEGYSVSREKKESFPLTVTSAQKNPTAFYLCASSAGQGYNEQFFGPGTRLTVL.

The chain employs TRBV27 and TRBJ1-6, with D possibly TRBD1 on 5 matching bases. This CDR3 has 17 amino acids. Germline CDR1 MNHEY, CDR2 SMNVEV (reference sequence). Trimming stripped 3 bases from V and 1 base from J, with 13 bases between. In DNA form, the CDR3 reads TGTGCCAGCAGTTTTCGGCAGGGTTCATCCTATAATTCACCCCTCCACTTT. This translates into CASSFRQGSSYNSPLHF.

V gene TRBV10-2 combines with J gene TRBJ1-4, with D tentatively TRBD1 (5 bases). Per germline, CDR1 WSHSY and CDR2 SAAADI. This CDR3 is built from 17 residues. Trimming left V 0 bases short and J 2 bases short, with 13 bases between. The CDR3 nucleotides read TGCGCCAGCAGTGAGTCGAGCAGGGTTGGGACTAATGAAAAACTGTTTTTT. Protein product: CASSESSRVGTNEKLFF.

The chain uses TRBV10-3 and TRBJ1-5; 7 bases align to TRBD1. The CDR3 loop spans 14 amino acids. V lost 5 bases, J lost 6 bases, and 7 bases stayed unmatched. Germline CDR1 reads ENHRY; CDR2 reads SYGVKD. CDR3 amino acids: CAISPGQAGQPQHF. The CDR3, as DNA: TGTGCCATCAGTCCCGGACAGGCAGGTCAGCCCCAGCATTTT.

CDR3 region: CASSLAIRSYEQYF. DNA for the CDR3: TGCGCCAGCAGCTTGGCTATACGGTCCTACGAGCAGTACTTC. This chain joins TRBV5-1 and TRBJ2-7, with no clear D. There are 14 residues in the CDR3. V was shortened by 0 bases and J by 1 base, with 8 bases between the two germline ends. Germline CDR1 and CDR2: SGHRS and YFSETQ. Variable domain in full (rest from reference TRBV5-1 and TRBJ2-7): KAGVTQTPRYLIKTRGQQVTLSCSPISGHRSVSWYQQTPGQGLQFLFEYFSETQRNKGNFPGRFSGRQFSNSRSEMNVSTLELGDSALYLCASSLAIRSYEQYFGPGTRLTVT.

The J gene is TRBJ2-1, the V gene TRBV2; D gene unclear. Per the germline V gene, CDR1 is SNHLY and CDR2 is FYNNEI. The CDR3 sequence is 14 residues long. V dropped 8 bases and J dropped 1 base, with 12 bases sitting between them. Here the CDR3 reads CASLSGQSYNEQFF. Written as DNA, the CDR3 is TGTGCCAGCCTAAGTGGGCAGTCCTACAATGAGCAGTTCTTC. Drawing the rest from reference TRBV2 and TRBJ2-1, the complete variable domain is EPEVTQTPSHQVTQMGQEVILRCVPISNHLYFYWYRQILGQKVEFLVSFYNNEISEKSEIFDDQFSVERPDGSNFTLKIRSTKLEDSAMYFCASLSGQSYNEQFFGPGTRLTVL.

This CDR3 is CASNGQGNQPQHF. As DNA, the CDR3 is TGTGCCAGCAACGGACAGGGCAATCAGCCCCAGCATTTT. V usage is TRBV2 and J usage is TRBJ1-5, with 7 positions matching TRBD1. J lost 2 bases, V lost 7 bases, and 2 bases had no gene match. This CDR3 has 13 amino acids. Germline CDR1 SNHLY, CDR2 FYNNEI.

CDR3 residues: CASSQGLAGAYGETQYF. CDR3 coding DNA: TGTGCCAGCAGCCAGGGGCTAGCGGGGGCGTATGGGGAGACCCAGTACTTC. This rearrangement joins TRBV7-9 to TRBJ2-5, with 10 positions matching TRBD2. Germline values: CDR1 SEHNR, CDR2 FQNEAQ (reference sequence). This CDR3 comprises 17 residues. V lost 5 bases, J lost 5 bases, and 14 bases stayed unmatched. The full variable domain, rest sourced from reference TRBV7-9 and TRBJ2-5, is DTGVSQNPRHKITKRGQNVTFRCDPISEHNRLYWYRQTLGQGPEFLTYFQNEAQLEKSRLLSDRFSAERPKGSFSTLEIQRTEQGDSAMYLCASSQGLAGAYGETQYFGPGTRLLVL.

V is TRBV7-2 and J is TRBJ1-2; 7 bases are a match to TRBD1. The CDR3 spans 15 residues. Trimming at V came to 1 base and at J to 0 bases, leaving 2 bases not matched to a gene. Looked up from germline, CDR1 is SGHTA and CDR2 is FQGNSA. The CDR3 is CASSLVGTANYGYTF. The CDR3 DNA reads TGTGCCAGCAGCTTAGTGGGGACAGCTAACTATGGCTACACCTTC.

The CDR3 protein is CASSAGQPQHF. The CDR3 DNA follows: TGTGCCAGCAGTGCAGGTCAGCCCCAGCATTTT. The V call is TRBV6-1, the J call TRBJ1-5; D not resolved. The CDR3 consists of 11 residues. The V end lost 4 bases, the J end lost 6 bases, and 4 bases lay between the germline ends. Germline-derived CDR1 and CDR2 are MNHNS and SASEGT.

The J gene is TRBJ2-5, the V gene TRBV27; TRBD2 might be the D (7 bases). The ends were cut back, 6 bases at V and 11 bases at J, with 19 bases in the middle. CDR1 MNHEY and CDR2 SMNVEV come from the germline V gene (reference sequence). The CDR3 is made up of 13 amino acids. The CDR3 here is CASRGGGIGEQYF. The CDR3 DNA reads as TGTGCCAGCAGGGGAGGGGGGATAGGTGAGCAGTACTTC.

The chain is built from TRBV2 and TRBJ2-2, with D possibly being TRBD2 (6 bases). The CDR3 is 14 residues long. V lost 8 bases and J 5 bases, leaving 15 bases between the germline ends. Germline CDR1 is SNHLY and CDR2 is FYNNEI. The CDR3 loop is CASSRDGGTGELFF. CDR3 sequence (DNA): TGTGCCAGCTCCAGAGATGGGGGGACCGGGGAGCTGTTTTTT.

V and J are TRBV5-1 and TRBJ2-2, with D hard to call. Per germline, CDR1 SGHRS and CDR2 YFSETQ. The length of the CDR3 is 15 residues. Trimming removed 1 base at V and 4 bases at J, with 11 bases between. CDR3 DNA: TGCGCCAGCAGCTTGTCCATCTCGGCCACCGGGGAGCTGTTTTTT. It is translated as CASSLSISATGELFF.

The chain links TRBV9 to TRBJ2-7; maybe TRBD2 (6 bases). V was clipped by 3 bases and J by 1 base, with 11 bases between them. Germline V lookup: CDR1 SGDLS, CDR2 YYNGEE. The CDR3 has 14 amino acids. CDR3 in amino acids: CASSGRDGSYEQYF. The CDR3 nucleotides are TGTGCCAGCAGCGGGAGGGACGGATCCTACGAGCAGTACTTC. Full variable domain (remainder filled in from reference TRBV9 and TRBJ2-7): DSGVTQTPKHLITATGQRVTLRCSPRSGDLSVYWYQQSLDQGLQFLIQYYNGEERAKGNILERFSAQQFPDLHSELNLSSLELGDSALYFCASSGRDGSYEQYFGPGTRLTVT.

This clone was found once. The chain links TRBV10-3 to TRBJ2-1, with D perhaps matching TRBD1 (5 bases). The CDR3 is made up of 14 amino acids. Germline V gene data show CDR1 as ENHRY and CDR2 as SYGVKD. Between the trimmed V and J ends, which lost 2 bases and 4 bases, there was a span of 9 bases. The DNA of the CDR3 is TGTGCCATCAGTGAGGGGGCCCTTTACAATGAGCAGTTCTTC. It translates to CAISEGALYNEQFF.

The rearrangement uses TRBV23-1 and TRBJ1-5; D ambiguous. TRBV23-1 is given ORF status, its function remaining uncertain. The CDR3 is 16 amino acids. The chain's CDR3 is CATGSLRTNSNQPQHF. DNA for the CDR3: TGCGCAACCGGGTCGCTTCGCACTAATAGCAATCAGCCCCAGCATTTT.

CDR3 coding DNA: TGTGCCAGCAGCAAGGCAGGGGGCATCCAAGAGACCCAGTACTTC. It translates to CASSKAGGIQETQYF. V gene TRBV9 combines with J gene TRBJ2-5; 8 bases agree with TRBD1. CDR3 size: 15 residues. The V segment lost 4 bases and the J segment 1 base; nucleotides outside the gene matches: 6. Germline-derived CDR1 and CDR2 are SGDLS and YYNGEE.

This sequence joins TRBV6-1 and TRBJ2-2; 8 nucleotides line up with TRBD1. V lost 5 bases, J lost 4 bases, and 6 bases stayed unmatched. There are 15 residues in the CDR3. Germline V gene data show CDR1 as MNHNS and CDR2 as SASEGT. CDR3 coding DNA: TGTGCCAGCAGTCGGACAGGGCCCGGCACCGGGGAGCTGTTTTTT. It is translated as CASSRTGPGTGELFF.